This T cell receptor beta chain is from a study of molecular identifiers for immune sequencing clone quantification. Naive CD8 libraries used roughly 17,000 to 1,000,000 sorted cells and 10%, 30% or 50% RNA. General study points: Clonotypes surpassing 20 RNA copies contained over 98% of effector molecules, versus under 1% in naive cells.

The germline gives CDR1 SGHRS, CDR2 YFSETQ. This CDR3 contains 16 residues. V trimming: 2 bases; J trimming: 5 bases; junction bases outside the gene matches: 12. With listed TCR primers and previously described methods, bulk TCR libraries were prepared. TCRdb itself ran the PCR reads through MiXCR, one entry per CDR3 protein. Of approximately 90,000 distinct CDR3 sequences listed, about 24% are singletons. This clonotype was seen repeatedly, ten times or more. Its cognate antigen is unknown. This chain joins TRBV5-1 and TRBJ1-1; 7 bases are shared with TRBD1. The sequence came from a human donor in good health. Some libraries in this study had Jurkat cell RNA spiked in. The sample taken for sequencing was naive CD8+ T cells from blood, with Jurkat cell RNA spiked in. As for subset: FACS-sorted CD8+CD4-CCR7+CD45RA+ naive T cells. Written as DNA, the CDR3 is TGCGCCAGCAGCTTTGCAGGGGGAGATGGGAGGACTGAAGCTTTCTTT. It encodes CASSFAGGDGRTEAFF.